A single sample is the source of the 22 T cell receptor beta chains below, sequenced in a study of T cells in Graves' hyperthyroidism and ophthalmopathy. RNA transcripts yielded amplified TCR beta CDR3 regions. The primer set for the first-round RT-PCR of the TCR CDR3 was HTBI. TCRdb fed the multiplex PCR reads into MiXCR, producing one record per CDR3 protein. The data contain about 500,000 distinct CDR3 sequences, over 15% of them singletons. The sample consisted of blood. Every receptor here comes from a woman aged 18-29 years with Graves' hyperthyroidism.

V gene TRBV27 combines with J gene TRBJ1-1, with unresolved D. The V and J ends lost 6 bases and 0 bases respectively, with 11 bases between them. Germline V CDR1 and CDR2: MNHEY, SMNVEV (reference sequence). There are 14 residues in the CDR3. CDR3 sequence reads: CASRVDGLNTEAFF. In DNA form, the CDR3 reads TGTGCCAGCAGAGTAGACGGGTTGAACACTGAAGCTTTCTTT.

V and J are TRBV27 and TRBJ1-6; no reliable D call. The CDR3 is 13 residues long. Germline CDR1 MNHEY, CDR2 SMNVEV (reference sequence). V was trimmed by 2 bases and J by 7 bases, leaving 6 bases between them. The CDR3 is CASSLTINSPLHF. In DNA form, the CDR3 reads TGTGCCAGCAGTTTAACAATCAATTCACCCCTCCACTTT.

This clonotype appeared many times. This rearrangement joins TRBV7-2 to TRBJ1-2; D is perhaps TRBD1 (6 bases). This CDR3 has 12 residues. V was clipped by 3 bases and J by 8 bases, with 10 bases between them. Germline V gene sequence: CDR1 SGHTA, CDR2 FQGNSA. As DNA, the CDR3 is TGTGCCAGCAGCTTCGGGGGCGGGGGCTACACCTTC. It encodes CASSFGGGGYTF.

The chain is built from TRBV28 and TRBJ2-7; D not certain. The CDR3 sequence is 11 residues long. The germline V gene encodes CDR1 MDHEN and CDR2 SYDVKM. Trimming removed 6 bases from V and 3 bases from J, with 6 bases in between. CDR3 coding DNA: TGTGCCAGCAGAAACTACTACGAGCAGTACTTC. Encoded protein: CASRNYYEQYF. The variable domain in full, with the rest retrieved from reference TRBV28 and TRBJ2-7, is DVKVTQSSRYLVKRTGEKVFLECVQDMDHENMFWYRQDPGLGLRLIYFSYDVKMKEKGDIPEGYSVSREKKERFSLILESASTNQTSMYLCASRNYYEQYFGPGTRLTVT.

The chain uses TRBV4-3 and TRBJ2-1; D is perhaps TRBD2 (5 bases). CDR1 and CDR2 from the germline V gene are LGHNA and YSLEER. CDR3 size: 15 residues. Trimming removed 0 bases from V and 9 bases from J, with 15 bases in between. The CDR3 sequence is CASSQDRASGFEQFF. The CDR3 coding sequence is TGCGCCAGCAGCCAAGATAGGGCCTCGGGGTTTGAGCAGTTCTTC.

The rearrangement joins TRBV24-1 to TRBJ2-3; 9 nucleotides align to TRBD1. The CDR3 loop spans 18 amino acids. Germline V gives CDR1 KGHDR, CDR2 SFDVKD. Losses at the gene ends were 0 bases for V and 3 bases for J; bases not matched to a gene: 9. As DNA, the CDR3 is TGTGCCACCAGTGATTTGGGATCCGGGACAGGGTTGACAGATACGCAGTATTTT. Its protein is CATSDLGSGTGLTDTQYF.

The chain has TRBV5-1 and TRBJ1-6, with D unresolved. CDR3 length equals 15 residues. Germline loops: CDR1 SGHRS, CDR2 YFSETQ. Trimming left V 1 base short and J 0 bases short, with 5 bases between. In nucleotides, the CDR3 is TGCGCCAGCAGCTTGAGGAGCTCCTATAATTCACCCCTCCACTTT. This encodes CASSLRSSYNSPLHF.

With respect to this clonotype: This may be a read error, as it is one base from a much larger clone. This chain uses TRBV5-1 with TRBJ1-6, with 11 bases fitting TRBD1. CDR1 is SGHRS, CDR2 YFSETQ, per germline. Germline trimming cut 0 bases from V and 5 bases from J; bases unmatched to any gene: 1. The CDR3 is 16 amino acids. The CDR3 is CASSLVGQGDNSPLHF. The DNA of the CDR3 is TGCGCCAGCAGCTTGGTGGGACAGGGGGATAATTCACCCCTCCACTTT.

The V and J genes are TRBV2 and TRBJ2-5, with 11 bases that match TRBD2. V was pared by 5 bases and J by 0 bases, with 5 bases of the junction left unmatched. Germline CDR1 reads SNHLY; CDR2 reads FYNNEI. The CDR3 is made up of 16 amino acids. CDR3 loop: CASSLTSGVYQETQYF. DNA for the CDR3: TGTGCCAGCAGTTTGACTAGCGGGGTATACCAAGAGACCCAGTACTTC.

This clonotype appeared a few times. V gene TRBV4-1 combines with J gene TRBJ2-3; maybe TRBD2 (7 bases). The length of the CDR3 is 18 residues. With 1 base removed from V and 2 bases from J, the gap between germline ends came to 19 bases. Germline assignment: CDR1 MGHRA and CDR2 YSYEKL. This CDR3 reads CASSQVHGGGGYTDTQYF. Here the CDR3 DNA reads TGCGCCAGCAGCCAAGTTCATGGAGGGGGAGGGTACACAGATACGCAGTATTTT.

This clonotype was found a few times. V and J are TRBV19 and TRBJ2-1; D is perhaps TRBD1 (7 bases). This CDR3 has 16 residues. Deletions cut 5 bases from V and 2 bases from J, with 16 bases between. In germline, CDR1 is LNHDA, CDR2 SQIVND (reference sequence). The CDR3 bases are TGTGCCAGTAGTTTCCGACAGGGAGGCACCTACAATGAGCAGTTCTTC. It encodes CASSFRQGGTYNEQFF. Combining the CDR3 with reference TRBV19 and TRBJ2-1 gives the whole variable domain DGGITQSPKYLFRKEGQNVTLSCEQNLNHDAMYWYRQDPGQGLRLIYYSQIVNDFQKGDIAEGYSVSREKKESFPLTVTSAQKNPTAFYLCASSFRQGGTYNEQFFGPGTRLTVL.

This clonotype was recorded at least ten times. This rearrangement joins TRBV6-6 to TRBJ1-1, with 8 bases that match TRBD1. CDR1 and CDR2 (germline): MNHNY, SVGAGI (reference sequence). This CDR3 has 14 amino acids. J was trimmed by 4 bases and V by 1 base; bases with no gene match: 2. The CDR3 loop reads CASSYYQGATEAFF. CDR3 in DNA: TGTGCCAGCAGTTACTACCAGGGGGCCACTGAAGCTTTCTTT.

The rearrangement joins TRBV6-1 to TRBJ2-2, with 7 bases fitting TRBD1. Germline V CDR1 and CDR2: MNHNS, SASEGT. The CDR3 has 15 residues. V shed 5 bases and J 4 bases; nucleotides not matched to a gene: 7. The CDR3 DNA follows: TGTGCCAGCAGTCATTCAGGGGGTGGCACCGGGGAGCTGTTTTTT. It yields the protein CASSHSGGGTGELFF.

This clonotype was seen repeatedly, ten times or more. The gene calls are TRBV29-1 and TRBJ2-2; D is possibly TRBD1 (6 bases). Germline V gives CDR1 SQVTM, CDR2 ANQGSEA. V lost 6 bases to trimming and J lost 4 bases, with 15 bases between them. CDR3 size: 14 residues. The CDR3 DNA reads as TGCAGCGTGGACACGGGACAAGCCACCGGGGAGCTGTTTTTT. Its translation: CSVDTGQATGELFF.

This clonotype was recorded a few times. The chain employs TRBV6-1 and TRBJ1-6; possibly TRBD1 for D (6 bases). This CDR3 comprises 15 residues. The germline V gene encodes CDR1 MNHNS and CDR2 SASEGT. V dropped 1 base and J dropped 6 bases, with 10 bases sitting between them. This chain's CDR3 is CASSEVHRANSPLHF. The DNA of the CDR3 is TGTGCCAGCAGTGAAGTGCACAGGGCTAATTCACCCCTCCACTTT.

Ten or more counts support this clonotype. The rearrangement uses TRBV7-3 and TRBJ2-2; D gene unclear. This CDR3 spans 14 amino acids. The ends were cut back, 3 bases at V and 5 bases at J, with 10 bases in the middle. CDR1 is SGHTA, CDR2 FQGTGA, per germline. CDR3 in DNA: TGTGCCAGCAGCTTCTCAGACGGGACCGGGGAGCTGTTTTTT. Its protein is CASSFSDGTGELFF.

This clonotype has a count of ten or more. This sequence joins TRBV6-2 or TRBV6-3 and TRBJ2-3, with D uncertain. This CDR3 is built from 13 residues. V was shortened by 2 bases and J by 3 bases, with 6 bases between the two germline ends. Germline CDR1 and CDR2: MNHEY and SVGEGT. The CDR3 loop is CASSYRETDTQYF. In DNA, the CDR3 is TGTGCCAGCAGTTACCGAGAGACAGATACGCAGTATTTT.

This clonotype showed up just a few times. The chain links TRBV6-1 to TRBJ1-2; TRBD1 matches at 7 bases. CDR1 and CDR2 from the germline V gene are MNHNS and SASEGT. This CDR3 is 13 amino acids long. Trimming cost V 7 bases and J 8 bases; bases outside gene matches: 10. The CDR3: CASTQTGLEGYTF. The DNA for the CDR3 is TGTGCCAGCACCCAGACAGGGCTGGAAGGCTACACCTTC.

About this clonotype itself: This may be a read error, as it is one base from a much larger clone. The chain is built from TRBV28 and TRBJ2-7; TRBD2 is a possible D gene (5 bases). Germline loops: CDR1 MDHEN, CDR2 SYDVKM. The length of the CDR3 is 14 residues. The CDR3 loop reads CASSFPGGSHEQYF. As DNA, the CDR3 is TGTGCCAGCAGTTTCCCAGGAGGCTCCCACGAGCAGTACTTC.

This rearrangement joins TRBV7-2 to TRBJ2-5, with 9 bases matching TRBD2. This CDR3 region has 15 residues. Germline V gene lookup returns CDR1 SGHTA and CDR2 FQGNSA. Trimming took 7 bases from V and 2 from J; bases not matched to a gene: 8. The CDR3 nucleotides read TGTGCCAGCAACTTCCTAGCGGGGATACAAGAGACCCAGTACTTC. It encodes CASNFLAGIQETQYF.

This clonotype was detected only a few times. The chain couples TRBV4-1 to TRBJ2-3; 10 bases line up with TRBD2. Germline V gene sequence: CDR1 MGHRA, CDR2 YSYEKL. The trim removed 2 bases at V and 1 base at J, leaving 3 bases unmatched. The CDR3 consists of 16 residues. The CDR3 DNA sequence: TGCGCCAGCAGCCAATCAACTAGCGGGGGCACAGATACGCAGTATTTT. It codes for CASSQSTSGGTDTQYF.

This CDR3 reads CASSLTGDRGVYNSPLHF. The DNA for the CDR3 is TGTGCCAGCAGCCTAACGGGGGACAGGGGGGTTTATAATTCACCCCTCCACTTT. J is TRBJ1-6 and V is TRBV9; 11 bases are a match to TRBD1. Trimming at V came to 4 bases and at J to 4 bases, leaving 10 bases not matched to a gene. CDR3 length equals 18 residues. In germline, CDR1 is SGDLS, CDR2 YYNGEE.